A single sample gave rise to the 25 T cell receptor beta chains below, sequenced in a study of blood T cell repertoires in COVID-19. Generated by immunoSEQ multiplex PCR, the TCRdb table keeps only in-frame clones and is missing some. The sample includes about 140,000 clones, under 90% of them seen just once. The sample consisted of peripheral blood. The receptors shown here come from a human donor in a cohort sampled during active COVID-19.

This chain connects TRBV6-5 to TRBJ1-1, with D unresolved. Germline values: CDR1 MNHEY, CDR2 SVGAGI. The V gene lost 4 bases and the J gene lost 10 bases, with 16 bases spanning the gap. The CDR3 runs to 13 residues. CDR3 sequence reads: CASSSDPSRGAFF. The CDR3 region has the DNA TGTGCCAGCAGTTCGGACCCATCTCGGGGAGCTTTCTTT.

This clone was picked up a small number of times. The V gene is TRBV29-1, the J gene TRBJ1-1; D gene ambiguous. With 4 bases removed from V and 3 bases from J, the gap between germline ends came to 6 bases. Germline CDR1 SQVTM, CDR2 ANQGSEA. CDR3 length equals 11 residues. As DNA, the CDR3 is TGCAGCGTTGGTCTGTACACTGAAGCTTTCTTT. Its protein product is CSVGLYTEAFF. The complete variable domain, with remaining parts taken from reference TRBV29-1 and TRBJ1-1, reads SAVISQKPSRDICQRGTSLTIQCQVDSQVTMMFWYRQQPGQSLTLIATANQGSEATYESGFVIDKFPISRPNLTFSTLTVSNMSPEDSSIYLCSVGLYTEAFFGQGTRLTVV.

The J gene is TRBJ1-4, the V gene TRBV9; D is ambiguous. Germline lookup yields CDR1 SGDLS and CDR2 YYNGEE. The CDR3 contains 15 residues. Trimming cost V 0 bases and J 8 bases, with 14 bases left between them. The CDR3 protein is CASSVATNPEEKLFF. The CDR3 coding sequence is TGTGCCAGCAGCGTAGCGACCAACCCGGAGGAAAAACTGTTTTTT.

The gene calls are TRBV5-8 and TRBJ1-2, with D perhaps TRBD1 (6 bases). Per germline, CDR1 SGHTS and CDR2 YDEGEE. Trimming shortened V by 4 bases and J by 4 bases, and 11 bases separated the two germline ends. The CDR3 sequence is 13 residues long. The CDR3 region has the DNA TGTGCCAGCAGCAGGGACACCCCCTATGGCTACACCTTC. This translates into CASSRDTPYGYTF. The variable domain in full, with the rest retrieved from reference TRBV5-8 and TRBJ1-2, is EAGVTQSPTHLIKTRGQQATLRCSPISGHTSVYWYQQALGLGLQFLLWYDEGEERNRGNFPPRFSGRQFPNYSSELNVNALELEDSALYLCASSRDTPYGYTFGSGTRLTVV.

The gene calls are TRBV5-4 and TRBJ1-1, with D perhaps matching TRBD1 (5 bases). This CDR3 has 15 amino acids. CDR1 and CDR2 (germline): SGHNT, YYREEE (reference sequence). Trimming stripped 0 bases from V and 4 bases from J, with 13 bases between. The CDR3 DNA is TGTGCCAGCAGCTTGGCCGGGCAGGGTATCACTGAAGCTTTCTTT. As protein: CASSLAGQGITEAFF.

The chain links TRBV24-1 to TRBJ1-2; 12 nucleotides agree with TRBD1. The CDR3 contains 16 residues. With V trimmed by 9 bases and J by 4 bases, 11 bases remained unmatched. Germline V lookup: CDR1 KGHDR, CDR2 SFDVKD. The CDR3 protein is CATQGTGGVFGYGYTF. The CDR3 DNA reads as TGTGCCACCCAAGGGACAGGGGGCGTATTCGGCTATGGCTACACCTTC.

V and J are TRBV5-4 and TRBJ1-1, with D possibly being TRBD1 (5 bases). V shed 5 bases and J shed 5 bases, with 19 bases lying between them. This CDR3 contains 15 residues. In germline, CDR1 is SGHNT, CDR2 YYREEE (reference sequence). CDR3 coding DNA: TGTGCCAGCAGTGTCCCCGGGGGGGGGAGGACTGAAGCTTTCTTT. Translation gives CASSVPGGGRTEAFF.

The gene calls are TRBV9 and TRBJ2-2; a possible D gene is TRBD1 (6 bases). Deletions cut 6 bases from V and 6 bases from J, with 15 bases between. Germline V gene data show CDR1 as SGDLS and CDR2 as YYNGEE. The CDR3 loop spans 14 amino acids. Written as DNA, the CDR3 is TGTGCCAGCACCTATCAGGGGTTGGCCGGGGAGCTGTTTTTT. Its protein is CASTYQGLAGELFF.

The chain joins TRBV18 to TRBJ1-1; maybe TRBD1 (5 bases). The CDR3 totals 16 residues. Germline V lookup: CDR1 KGHSH, CDR2 LQKENI. The V and J ends lost 2 bases and 0 bases respectively, with 13 bases between them. CDR3 nucleotide sequence: TGTGCCAGCTCACCATCCCCCAGGGTTATGAACACTGAAGCTTTCTTT. Protein: CASSPSPRVMNTEAFF.

V gene TRBV6-5 combines with J gene TRBJ2-3; 7 bases fit TRBD2. The CDR3 covers 14 residues. Germline trimming cut 7 bases from V and 1 base from J; bases unmatched to any gene: 5. The V gene's germline CDR1 is MNHEY and CDR2 SVGAGI. The DNA of the CDR3 is TGTGCCAGCAACCCTAGCGGACGCACAGATACGCAGTATTTT. Encoded protein: CASNPSGRTDTQYF.

V is TRBV28 and J is TRBJ2-6; tentative D call: TRBD1 (6 bases). The CDR3 has 15 amino acids. CDR1 is MDHEN, CDR2 SYDVKM, per germline. Between the trimmed V and J ends, which lost 6 bases and 2 bases, there was a span of 11 bases. The CDR3, as DNA: TGTGCCAGCAGAAACAGGGAAGCTGGGGCCAACGTCCTGACTTTC. Residues: CASRNREAGANVLTF.

The J gene is TRBJ2-7, the V gene TRBV23-1; possible D gene TRBD1, 8 bases. TRBV23-1 is noted as an ORF with a role that remains uncertain. There are 22 residues in the CDR3. Deletions cut 0 bases from V and 2 bases from J, with 32 bases between. The CDR3 reads CASSQSSYRRDRCSGQTYEQYF. CDR3 in DNA: TGCGCCAGCAGTCAATCGTCTTACCGCCGGGACAGGTGTAGCGGGCAAACCTACGAGCAGTACTTC.

The gene calls are TRBV28 and TRBJ1-2; TRBD1 might be the D (6 bases). V was clipped by 6 bases and J by 2 bases, with 10 bases between them. The germline V gene has CDR1 MDHEN and CDR2 SYDVKM. The CDR3 is 13 residues long. CDR3 bases: TGTGCCAGCAGACGGCAGGGGAACTATGGCTACACCTTC. Translated, it gives CASRRQGNYGYTF.

The chain joins TRBV5-6 to TRBJ2-7, with D perhaps TRBD2 (6 bases). The CDR3 consists of 13 residues. With 0 bases removed from V and 6 bases from J, the gap between germline ends came to 10 bases. CDR1 and CDR2 from the germline V gene are SGHDT and YYEEEE. Here the CDR3 reads CASSLGRGREQYF. The CDR3 DNA is TGTGCCAGCAGCTTGGGGCGGGGCCGCGAGCAGTACTTC.

The chain couples TRBV5-4 to TRBJ2-5, with TRBD2 matching over 11 bases. CDR1 and CDR2 (germline): SGHNT, YYREEE (reference sequence). V shed 4 bases and J 4 bases; nucleotides not matched to a gene: 12. This CDR3 is 17 amino acids long. The CDR3 reads CASSPPSGGIRGETQYF. The CDR3 DNA reads as TGTGCCAGCAGCCCTCCTAGCGGGGGGATCCGGGGAGAGACCCAGTACTTC.

This chain connects TRBV5-4 to TRBJ1-2, with D uncertain. The CDR3 consists of 13 residues. Germline V gene sequence: CDR1 SGHNT, CDR2 YYREEE (reference sequence). Trimming pared 0 bases from V and 2 bases from J, leaving 5 bases between. The CDR3 DNA follows: TGTGCCAGCAGCTTGGTCCAGAACTATGGCTACACCTTC. Translating it yields CASSLVQNYGYTF.

The V and J genes are TRBV20-1 and TRBJ2-3; TRBD2 agrees at 12 bases. J lost 5 bases, V lost 3 bases, and 3 bases had no gene match. Per the germline V gene, CDR1 is DFQATT and CDR2 is SNEGSKA (reference sequence). CDR3 length: 14 residues. CDR3 sequence (DNA): TGCAGTGCTAGTCTAGCGGGGGGGGGAGATACGCAGTATTTT. Its translation: CSASLAGGGDTQYF.

This sequence joins TRBV6-5 and TRBJ2-1, with a possible D match to TRBD2 (7 bases). The germline V and J ends were trimmed by 0 bases and 6 bases, with 15 bases remaining between them. Germline V gene lookup returns CDR1 MNHEY and CDR2 SVGAGI. The CDR3 totals 16 residues. The CDR3 sequence is CASSYSSGIGGNEQFF. In DNA, the CDR3 is TGTGCCAGCAGTTACTCGAGCGGGATAGGGGGCAATGAGCAGTTCTTC.

A single count supports this clone. The chain is built from TRBV6-2 or TRBV6-3 and TRBJ1-4; 7 nucleotides align to TRBD1. The CDR3 covers 15 residues. Germline loops: CDR1 MNHEY, CDR2 SVGEGT. V shed 6 bases, J shed 2 bases, and the junction held 6 bases outside the gene matches. CDR3 DNA: TGTGCCAGCAGCCGCACGGACAGGACTAATGAAAAACTGTTTTTT. Translating gives CASSRTDRTNEKLFF.

This chain links TRBV4-3 with TRBJ1-2; 10 positions agree with TRBD1. Germline loops: CDR1 LGHNA, CDR2 YSLEER. The trim removed 5 bases at V and 4 bases at J, leaving 7 bases unmatched. The CDR3 sequence is 15 residues long. The CDR3 coding sequence is TGCGCCAGCAGCTCCGGGACAGGGGCGACCTATGGCTACACCTTC. It translates to CASSSGTGATYGYTF.

The rearrangement joins TRBV3-1 (or the pseudogene TRBV3-2) to TRBJ2-7; perhaps TRBD2 as D (5 bases). V was pared by 0 bases and J by 6 bases, with 12 bases between. The CDR3 totals 14 residues. The V gene's germline CDR1 is LGHDT and CDR2 YNNKEL (reference sequence). CDR3 residues: CASSQDPGLGEQYF. For the CDR3, the DNA is TGTGCCAGCAGCCAAGATCCCGGACTGGGCGAGCAGTACTTC.

V usage is TRBV19 and J usage is TRBJ1-3; 8 bases are shared with TRBD1. The ends lost 8 bases at V and 5 bases at J; junction bases unmatched: 8. Germline CDR1 and CDR2: LNHDA and SQIVND (reference sequence). This CDR3 is 14 amino acids long. Written as DNA, the CDR3 is TGTGCCAGTGGGACAGGAGATCTTAGAAACACCATATATTTT. This sequence encodes CASGTGDLRNTIYF. The full variable domain, rest sourced from reference TRBV19 and TRBJ1-3, is DGGITQSPKYLFRKEGQNVTLSCEQNLNHDAMYWYRQDPGQGLRLIYYSQIVNDFQKGDIAEGYSVSREKKESFPLTVTSAQKNPTAFYLCASGTGDLRNTIYFGEGSWLTVV.

The table lists this clone with a count of one. The chain uses TRBV14 and TRBJ2-1, with TRBD1 as a possible D gene (5 bases). Trimming stripped 3 bases from V and 9 bases from J, with 15 bases between. Germline V gene sequence: CDR1 SGHDN, CDR2 FVKESK. The CDR3 extends over 14 amino acids. As DNA, the CDR3 is TGTGCCAGCAGCCATCTTTCCAGGGTCCCTGAGCAGTTCTTC. This encodes CASSHLSRVPEQFF.

This CDR3 is CASSGTTGRAEQFF. CDR3 in DNA: TGTGCCAGCAGCGGAACGACAGGGCGGGCTGAGCAGTTCTTC. The rearrangement joins TRBV9 to TRBJ2-1, with 7 bases matching TRBD1. Germline CDR1 is SGDLS and CDR2 is YYNGEE. The CDR3 has 14 amino acids. Unmatched junction bases numbered 9, after V lost 3 bases and J lost 9 bases.

The CDR3: CASSQGRSTDTQYF. The CDR3 DNA reads as TGCGCCAGCAGCCAAGGGAGGAGCACAGATACGCAGTATTTT. The chain is built from TRBV4-3 and TRBJ2-3, with D perhaps matching TRBD2 (5 bases). Germline V gene sequence: CDR1 LGHNA, CDR2 YSLEER. The CDR3 covers 14 residues. V was shortened by 1 base and J by 0 bases, with 5 bases between the two germline ends.